This T cell receptor beta chain comes out of a study of T cell responses to AZD1222 COVID-19 vaccine. Study-wide findings and caveats: Clonal diversity may have been underestimated, and the donors were mostly white British, with more females than males. There were repertoire samples only from the period after the peak T cell response. Elevations in Spike-specific TCR breadth and depth followed administration of two AZD1222 doses.

Doses given second, at about 4 or about 12 weeks, were pooled. In regard to this clone: The antigen is not known.

Sequenced by immunoSEQ multiplex PCR; TCRdb stores in-frame clones only, minus some. In the table there are around 150,000 clones, around 90% of which are singletons. Per germline, CDR1 SQVTM and CDR2 ANQGSEA. The CDR3 is 11 residues long. V was trimmed by 3 bases and J by 8 bases, leaving 7 bases between them. Material: peripheral blood, obtained 28 days after the second AZD1222 dose. This receptor was obtained from an adult who received the AZD1222 COVID-19 vaccine. The chain recombines TRBV29-1 with TRBJ1-4; no definite D call. The CDR3 sequence: CSVDMGEKLFF. Here the CDR3 DNA reads TGCAGCGTTGATATGGGGGAAAAACTGTTTTTT. Full variable domain (remainder filled in from reference TRBV29-1 and TRBJ1-4): SAVISQKPSRDICQRGTSLTIQCQVDSQVTMMFWYRQQPGQSLTLIATANQGSEATYESGFVIDKFPISRPNLTFSTLTVSNMSPEDSSIYLCSVDMGEKLFFGSGTQLSVL.